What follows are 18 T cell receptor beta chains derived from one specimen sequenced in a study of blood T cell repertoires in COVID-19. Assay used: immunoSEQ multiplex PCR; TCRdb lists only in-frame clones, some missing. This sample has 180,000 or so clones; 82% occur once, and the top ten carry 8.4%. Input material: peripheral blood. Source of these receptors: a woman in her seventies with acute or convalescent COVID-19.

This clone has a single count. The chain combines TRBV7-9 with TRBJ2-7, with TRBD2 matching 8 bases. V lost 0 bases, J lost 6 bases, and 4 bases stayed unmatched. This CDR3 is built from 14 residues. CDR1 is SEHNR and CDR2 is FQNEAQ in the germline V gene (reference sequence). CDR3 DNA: TGTGCCAGCAGCTTAGCAGCGGGAGTAGGCGAGCAGTACTTC. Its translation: CASSLAAGVGEQYF.

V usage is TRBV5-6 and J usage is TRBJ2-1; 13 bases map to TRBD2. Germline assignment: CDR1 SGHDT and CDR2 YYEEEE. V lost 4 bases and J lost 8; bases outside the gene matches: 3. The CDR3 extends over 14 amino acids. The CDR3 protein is CASSLGLAGYEQFF. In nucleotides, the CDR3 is TGTGCCAGCAGCCTGGGACTAGCGGGGTATGAGCAGTTCTTC.

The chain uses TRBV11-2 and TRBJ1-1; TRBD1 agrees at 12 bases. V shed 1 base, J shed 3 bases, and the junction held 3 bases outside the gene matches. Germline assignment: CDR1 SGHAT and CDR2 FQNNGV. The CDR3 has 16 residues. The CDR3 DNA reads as TGTGCCAGCAGCTTAGGAGGGACAGGGGGCTACACTGAAGCTTTCTTT. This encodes CASSLGGTGGYTEAFF.

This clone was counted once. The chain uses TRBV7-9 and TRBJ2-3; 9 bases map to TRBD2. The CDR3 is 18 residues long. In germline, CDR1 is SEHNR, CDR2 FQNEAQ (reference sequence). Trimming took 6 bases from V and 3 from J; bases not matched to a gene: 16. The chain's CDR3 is CASRSRVAGVRVTDTQYF. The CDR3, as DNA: TGTGCCAGCAGATCCCGGGTAGCGGGAGTTAGGGTGACAGATACGCAGTATTTT.

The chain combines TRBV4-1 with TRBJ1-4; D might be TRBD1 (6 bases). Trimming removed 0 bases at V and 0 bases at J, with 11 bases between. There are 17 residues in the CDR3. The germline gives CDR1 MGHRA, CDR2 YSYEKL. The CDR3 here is CASSQDWGTSTNEKLFF. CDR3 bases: TGCGCCAGCAGCCAAGATTGGGGGACATCAACTAATGAAAAACTGTTTTTT.

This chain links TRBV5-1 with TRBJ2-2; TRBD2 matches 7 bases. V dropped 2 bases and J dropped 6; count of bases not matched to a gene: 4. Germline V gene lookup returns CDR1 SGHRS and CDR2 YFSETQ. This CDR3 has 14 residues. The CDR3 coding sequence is TGCGCCAGCAGCTTCGGCGGGAGCCCCGGGGAGCTGTTTTTT. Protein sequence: CASSFGGSPGELFF.

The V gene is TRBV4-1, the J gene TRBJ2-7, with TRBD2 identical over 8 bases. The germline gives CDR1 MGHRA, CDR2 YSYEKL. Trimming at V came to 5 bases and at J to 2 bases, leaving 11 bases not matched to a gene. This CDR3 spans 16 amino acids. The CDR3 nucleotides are TGCGCCAGCAGCGCGGGGGCTAGCGGGTTAGCCTACGAGCAGTACTTC. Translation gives CASSAGASGLAYEQYF.

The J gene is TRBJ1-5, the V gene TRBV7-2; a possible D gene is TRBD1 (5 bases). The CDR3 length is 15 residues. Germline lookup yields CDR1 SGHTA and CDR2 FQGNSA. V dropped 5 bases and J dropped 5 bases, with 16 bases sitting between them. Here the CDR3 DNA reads TGTGCCAGCAGCCCCGGAGCGACAGTCGATCAGCCCCAGCATTTT. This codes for CASSPGATVDQPQHF.

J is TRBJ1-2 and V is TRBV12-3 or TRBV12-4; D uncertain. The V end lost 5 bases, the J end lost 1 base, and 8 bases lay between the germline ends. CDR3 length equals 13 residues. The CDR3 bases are TGTGCCAGCAGTCCACAGAGTAACTATGGCTACACCTTC. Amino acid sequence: CASSPQSNYGYTF.

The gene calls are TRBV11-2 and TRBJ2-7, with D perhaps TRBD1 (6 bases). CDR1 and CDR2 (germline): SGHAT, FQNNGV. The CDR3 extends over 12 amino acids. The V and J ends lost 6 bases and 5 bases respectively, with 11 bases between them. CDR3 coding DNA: TGTGCCAGCAGGGAACAGGGAGACGAGCAGTACTTC. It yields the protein CASREQGDEQYF.

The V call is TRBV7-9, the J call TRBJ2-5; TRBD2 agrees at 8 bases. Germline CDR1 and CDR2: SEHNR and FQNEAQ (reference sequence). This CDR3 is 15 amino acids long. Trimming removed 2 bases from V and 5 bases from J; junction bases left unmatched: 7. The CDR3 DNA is TGTGCCAGCAGCTTATACCGGGAGGGCCCGGAGACCCAGTACTTC. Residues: CASSLYREGPETQYF.

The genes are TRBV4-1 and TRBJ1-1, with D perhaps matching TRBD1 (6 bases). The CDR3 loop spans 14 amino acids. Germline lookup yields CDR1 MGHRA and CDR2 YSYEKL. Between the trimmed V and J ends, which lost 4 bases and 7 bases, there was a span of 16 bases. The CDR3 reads CASSPEVTGDEAFF. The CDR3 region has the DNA TGCGCCAGCAGCCCAGAAGTGACAGGAGATGAAGCTTTCTTT.

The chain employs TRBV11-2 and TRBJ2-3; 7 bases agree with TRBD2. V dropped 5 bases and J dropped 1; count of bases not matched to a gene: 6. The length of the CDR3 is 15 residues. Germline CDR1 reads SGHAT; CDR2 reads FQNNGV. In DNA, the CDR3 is TGTGCCAGCAGCCCACAAAGCGGGGGCACAGATACGCAGTATTTT. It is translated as CASSPQSGGTDTQYF.

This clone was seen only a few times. Written as DNA, the CDR3 is TGTGCCAGCAGCGCCCCCGGGACAGGGAACTATGGCTACACCTTC. Translation: CASSAPGTGNYGYTF. V and J are TRBV7-9 and TRBJ1-2; 9 bases fit TRBD1. The V gene's germline CDR1 is SEHNR and CDR2 FQNEAQ (reference sequence). The CDR3 runs to 15 residues. V shed 5 bases, J shed 2 bases, and the junction held 6 bases outside the gene matches. Full variable domain (missing parts from reference TRBV7-9 and TRBJ1-2): DTGVSQNPRHKITKRGQNVTFRCDPISEHNRLYWYRQTLGQGPEFLTYFQNEAQLEKSRLLSDRFSAERPKGSFSTLEIQRTEQGDSAMYLCASSAPGTGNYGYTFGSGTRLTVV.

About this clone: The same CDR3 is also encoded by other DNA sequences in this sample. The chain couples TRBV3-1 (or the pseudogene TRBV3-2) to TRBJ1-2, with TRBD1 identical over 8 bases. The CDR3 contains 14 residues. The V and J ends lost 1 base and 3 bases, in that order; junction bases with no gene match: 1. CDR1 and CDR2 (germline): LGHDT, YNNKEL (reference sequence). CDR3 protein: CASSQAGQDYGYTF. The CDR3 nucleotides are TGTGCCAGCAGCCAAGCGGGACAGGACTATGGCTACACCTTC.

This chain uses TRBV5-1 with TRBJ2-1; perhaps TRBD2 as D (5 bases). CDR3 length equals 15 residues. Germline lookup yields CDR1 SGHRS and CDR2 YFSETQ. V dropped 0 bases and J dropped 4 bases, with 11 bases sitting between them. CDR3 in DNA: TGCGCCAGCAGCTTGGTAGCTAGCACTTACAATGAGCAGTTCTTC. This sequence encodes CASSLVASTYNEQFF.

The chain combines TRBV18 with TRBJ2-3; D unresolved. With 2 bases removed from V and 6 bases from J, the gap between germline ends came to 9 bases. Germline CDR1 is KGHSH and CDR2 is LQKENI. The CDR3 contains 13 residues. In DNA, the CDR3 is TGTGCCAGCTCACCAGAGGTCTTGGATACGCAGTATTTT. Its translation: CASSPEVLDTQYF.

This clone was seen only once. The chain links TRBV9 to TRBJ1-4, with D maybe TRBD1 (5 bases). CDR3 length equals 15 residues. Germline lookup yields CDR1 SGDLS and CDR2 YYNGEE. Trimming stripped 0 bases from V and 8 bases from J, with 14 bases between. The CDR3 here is CASSVGHVQGEKLFF. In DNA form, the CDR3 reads TGTGCCAGCAGCGTAGGCCACGTTCAGGGAGAAAAACTGTTTTTT.